The 10 T cell receptor beta chains listed next were all sequenced from one sample in a study of blood T cell repertoires in COVID-19. Generated by immunoSEQ multiplex PCR, the TCRdb table keeps only in-frame clones and is missing some. The sample yields roughly 400,000 clones, over 75% seen once. The sample taken for sequencing was PBMCs or T cells enriched from blood (not recorded which). The receptors were gathered from a woman aged 18-35 years who had been exposed to COVID-19.

The sample holds a few counts of this clone. V usage is TRBV10-2 and J usage is TRBJ1-4, with 8 bases that match TRBD1. The CDR3 has 13 residues. Germline V gene data show CDR1 as WSHSY and CDR2 as SAAADI. The V and J ends lost 7 bases and 6 bases, in that order; junction bases with no gene match: 4. CDR3 in amino acids: CASTRQGHEKLFF. CDR3 DNA sequence: TGCGCCAGCACACGACAGGGGCATGAAAAACTGTTTTTT.

J is TRBJ1-5 and V is TRBV7-2; D unclear. Looked up from germline, CDR1 is SGHTA and CDR2 is FQGNSA. The CDR3 consists of 13 residues. V was pared by 6 bases and J by 6 bases, with 12 bases between. The chain's CDR3 is CASSILGGQPQHF. For the CDR3, the DNA is TGTGCCAGCAGTATACTCGGCGGTCAGCCCCAGCATTTT.

The chain couples TRBV9 to TRBJ2-3; D is perhaps TRBD2 (7 bases). The CDR3 has 20 residues. Trimming left V 2 bases short and J 2 bases short, with 27 bases between. Per germline, CDR1 SGDLS and CDR2 YYNGEE. CDR3 loop: CASSVRGGYGGRAFTDTQYF. As DNA, the CDR3 is TGTGCCAGCAGCGTCAGAGGGGGTTATGGAGGGAGGGCCTTCACAGATACGCAGTATTTT.

The J gene is TRBJ2-4, the V gene TRBV10-1, with D possibly TRBD1 on 6 matching bases. The CDR3 consists of 12 residues. V was trimmed by 6 bases and J by 4 bases, leaving 7 bases between them. Germline V gives CDR1 WNHNN, CDR2 SYGVQD (reference sequence). The CDR3: CASRTGKNIQYF. The CDR3, as DNA: TGCGCCAGCAGGACAGGAAAAAACATTCAGTACTTC.

The chain employs TRBV4-2 and TRBJ2-7; D may be TRBD2 (6 bases). The germline V gene has CDR1 LGHNA and CDR2 YNFKEQ. The ends were cut back, 6 bases at V and 0 bases at J, with 15 bases in the middle. The CDR3 is 15 residues long. CDR3 loop: CASSLGTSSSYEQYF. CDR3 nucleotides: TGTGCCAGCAGTCTTGGGACTTCAAGCTCCTACGAGCAGTACTTC.

V is TRBV19 and J is TRBJ1-5; D remains unclear. The CDR3 has 15 residues. Germline lookup yields CDR1 LNHDA and CDR2 SQIVND (reference sequence). V dropped 7 bases and J dropped 1 base, with 14 bases sitting between them. The CDR3 reads CASTAAVLSNQPQHF. The CDR3 DNA follows: TGTGCCAGTACTGCGGCGGTTTTGAGCAATCAGCCCCAGCATTTT. Using reference TRBV19 and TRBJ1-5 for the parts outside the CDR3, the full variable domain is DGGITQSPKYLFRKEGQNVTLSCEQNLNHDAMYWYRQDPGQGLRLIYYSQIVNDFQKGDIAEGYSVSREKKESFPLTVTSAQKNPTAFYLCASTAAVLSNQPQHFGDGTRLSIL.

V is TRBV5-6 and J is TRBJ2-3; 10 bases map to TRBD2. CDR1 and CDR2 from the germline V gene are SGHDT and YYEEEE. The trim removed 3 bases at V and 2 bases at J, leaving 6 bases unmatched. CDR3 size: 16 residues. DNA of the CDR3: TGTGCCAGCAGCTCGCCGGGACTAGCGAACACAGATACGCAGTATTTT. Protein: CASSSPGLANTDTQYF.

The V call is TRBV4-1, the J call TRBJ2-1; 7 positions agree with TRBD1. The CDR3 contains 13 residues. V trimming: 2 bases; J trimming: 15 bases; junction bases outside the gene matches: 10. Germline V gene sequence: CDR1 MGHRA, CDR2 YSYEKL. CDR3 in amino acids: CASSQPRDSELFF. CDR3 DNA sequence: TGCGCCAGCAGCCAACCCCGGGACAGCGAATTGTTCTTC.

The chain links TRBV6-1 to TRBJ1-5, with D perhaps TRBD1 (6 bases). Germline CDR1 and CDR2: MNHNS and SASEGT. The CDR3 has 17 residues. Trimming took off 3 bases at V and 0 bases at J, with 15 bases between the two ends. This CDR3 is CASSELQGRDSNQPQHF. CDR3 in DNA: TGTGCCAGCAGTGAGTTACAGGGTAGGGATAGCAATCAGCCCCAGCATTTT.

The chain combines TRBV6-5 with TRBJ1-4; 7 nucleotides agree with TRBD1. V was pared by 2 bases and J by 3 bases, with 6 bases of the junction left unmatched. The CDR3 is made up of 16 amino acids. The germline CDR1 and CDR2 sequences are MNHEY and SVGAGI. The CDR3 protein is CASSYVIGTANEKLFF. The CDR3 coding sequence is TGTGCCAGCAGTTACGTGATCGGGACAGCTAATGAAAAACTGTTTTTT.